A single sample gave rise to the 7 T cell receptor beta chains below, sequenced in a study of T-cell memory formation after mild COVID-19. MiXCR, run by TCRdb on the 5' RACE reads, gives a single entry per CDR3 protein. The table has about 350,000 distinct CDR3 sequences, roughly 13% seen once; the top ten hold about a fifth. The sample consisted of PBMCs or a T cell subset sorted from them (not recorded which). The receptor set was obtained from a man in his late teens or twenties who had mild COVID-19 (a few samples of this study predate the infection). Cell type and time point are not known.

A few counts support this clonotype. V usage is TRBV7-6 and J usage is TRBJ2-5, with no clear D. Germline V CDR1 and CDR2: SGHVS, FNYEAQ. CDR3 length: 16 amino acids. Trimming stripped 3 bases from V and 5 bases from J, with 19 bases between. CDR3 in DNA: TGTGCCAGCAGCTTCTGGAGCGTTCAGCTGGGGGAGACCCAGTACTTC. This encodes CASSFWSVQLGETQYF.

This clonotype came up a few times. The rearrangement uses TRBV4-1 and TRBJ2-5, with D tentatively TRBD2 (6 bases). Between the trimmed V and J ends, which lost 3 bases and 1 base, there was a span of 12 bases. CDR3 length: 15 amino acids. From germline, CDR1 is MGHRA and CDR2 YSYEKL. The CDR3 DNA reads TGCGCCAGCAGCCAGCTAGGACTAATCCAAGAGACCCAGTACTTC. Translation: CASSQLGLIQETQYF.

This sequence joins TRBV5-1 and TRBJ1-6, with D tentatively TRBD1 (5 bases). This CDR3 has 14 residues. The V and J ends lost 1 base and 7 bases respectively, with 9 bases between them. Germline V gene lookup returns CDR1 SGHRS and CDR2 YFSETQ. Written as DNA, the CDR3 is TGCGCCAGCAGCTTGCTGACAGAGAATTCACCCCTCCACTTT. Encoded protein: CASSLLTENSPLHF.

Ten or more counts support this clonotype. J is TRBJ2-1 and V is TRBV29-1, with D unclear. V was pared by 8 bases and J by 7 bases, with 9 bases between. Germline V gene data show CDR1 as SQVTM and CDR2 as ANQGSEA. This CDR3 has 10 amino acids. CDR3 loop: CSSSLNEQFF. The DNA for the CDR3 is TGCAGCTCCTCGCTGAATGAGCAGTTCTTC.

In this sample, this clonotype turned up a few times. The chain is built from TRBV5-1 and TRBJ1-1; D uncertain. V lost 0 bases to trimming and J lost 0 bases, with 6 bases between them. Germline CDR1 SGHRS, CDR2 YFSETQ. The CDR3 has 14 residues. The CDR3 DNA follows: TGCGCCAGCAGCTTGGCCAGGATGAACACTGAAGCTTTCTTT. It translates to CASSLARMNTEAFF.

The chain's CDR3 is CASSLGRSRSADTQYF. CDR3 bases: TGCGCCAGCAGCTTGGGAAGGTCCAGGTCCGCAGATACGCAGTATTTT. The V call is TRBV5-1, the J call TRBJ2-3; D call uncertain. Trimming cost V 0 bases and J 4 bases, with 15 bases left between them. Per germline, CDR1 SGHRS and CDR2 YFSETQ. This CDR3 has 16 residues.

CDR3 DNA: TGCGCCAGCAGCTTGGACTACCTTAGCACAGATACGCAGTATTTT. It yields the protein CASSLDYLSTDTQYF. The chain employs TRBV5-1 and TRBJ2-3; D gene unclear. This CDR3 is 15 amino acids long. Germline-derived CDR1 and CDR2 are SGHRS and YFSETQ. The ends were cut back, 0 bases at V and 0 bases at J, with 8 bases in the middle.